This T cell receptor beta chain was sequenced in a study of Graves' ophthalmopathy and Graves' hyperthyroidism. Study outcomes and limitations: The model forecast ophthalmopathy progression, reaching roughly 71% sensitivity and roughly 72% specificity.

Ten or more counts support this clonotype. What it binds is unknown. Using RNA transcripts, the TCR beta CDR3 regions were amplified. First-round RT-PCR relied on HTBI primers, and a second-round multiplex PCR came next. One entry per CDR3 protein results from TCRdb running MiXCR on the multiplex PCR reads. The sample yields 600,000 to 650,000 distinct CDR3 sequences, approximately 22% seen once. Absence of ophthalmopathy within 18 months of follow-up defined stable hyperthyroidism. PBMCs were isolated by Ficoll-Paque density gradient centrifugation, using 7.5 to 10 ml of fresh peripheral blood as the starting material. This CDR3 contains 11 residues. Trimming removed 7 bases from V and 14 bases from J, with 14 bases in between. The germline V gene encodes CDR1 SGHTA and CDR2 FQGNSA.

The sequence came from a woman between 18 and 29 years old with stable Graves' hyperthyroidism. Some clones in this sample may be carry-over from other donors' samples. Sequencing was performed on peripheral blood. V and J are TRBV7-2 and TRBJ2-2; TRBD1 is a possible D gene (5 bases). CDR3: CASTELGQLFF. CDR3 bases: TGTGCCAGCACCGAACTCGGACAACTGTTTTTT.